This T cell receptor (beta chain) stems from a study of identical twins. Findings and caveats of the study: Part of the zero-insertion signal could reflect confounding by invariant MAIT and iNKT cells.

As for this clonotype: Its antigen is currently unknown.

CDR1 and CDR2 (germline): DFQATT, SNEGSKA (reference sequence). With 6 bases removed from V and 9 bases from J, the gap between germline ends came to 21 bases. There are 14 residues in the CDR3. The authors used template switching to add a universal primer site and gave cDNA unique molecular identifiers. TCRdb passed the 5' RACE reads through MiXCR, listing each CDR3 protein once. The sample includes 500,000 to 650,000 distinct CDR3 sequences, under 8.5% of them seen just once. This sample was also put to use in a study of yellow fever vaccine responses in identical twins.

The sample was PBMCs. This rearrangement joins TRBV20-1 to TRBJ2-4; D unclear. This TCR came from a woman in her late teens or twenties in good health. CDR3 nucleotides: TGCAGTGCGTTGTGGCGCCCCGCTGAAGGCATTCAGTACTTC. Its protein product is CSALWRPAEGIQYF.